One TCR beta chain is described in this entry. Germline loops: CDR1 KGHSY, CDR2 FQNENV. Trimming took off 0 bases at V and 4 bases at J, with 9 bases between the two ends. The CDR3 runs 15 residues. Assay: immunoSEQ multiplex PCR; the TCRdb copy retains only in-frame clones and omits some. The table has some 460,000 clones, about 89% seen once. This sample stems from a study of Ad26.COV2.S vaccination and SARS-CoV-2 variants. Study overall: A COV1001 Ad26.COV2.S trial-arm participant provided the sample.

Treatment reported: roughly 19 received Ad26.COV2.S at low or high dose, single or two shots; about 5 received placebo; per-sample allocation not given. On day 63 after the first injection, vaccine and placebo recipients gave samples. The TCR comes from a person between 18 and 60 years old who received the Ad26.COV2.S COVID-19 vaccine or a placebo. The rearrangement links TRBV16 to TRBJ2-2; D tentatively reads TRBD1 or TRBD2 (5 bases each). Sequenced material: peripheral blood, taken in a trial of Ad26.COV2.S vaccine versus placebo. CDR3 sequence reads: CASSQSAGSTGELFF. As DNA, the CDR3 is TGTGCCAGCAGCCAATCCGCAGGGAGCACCGGGGAGCTGTTTTTT.